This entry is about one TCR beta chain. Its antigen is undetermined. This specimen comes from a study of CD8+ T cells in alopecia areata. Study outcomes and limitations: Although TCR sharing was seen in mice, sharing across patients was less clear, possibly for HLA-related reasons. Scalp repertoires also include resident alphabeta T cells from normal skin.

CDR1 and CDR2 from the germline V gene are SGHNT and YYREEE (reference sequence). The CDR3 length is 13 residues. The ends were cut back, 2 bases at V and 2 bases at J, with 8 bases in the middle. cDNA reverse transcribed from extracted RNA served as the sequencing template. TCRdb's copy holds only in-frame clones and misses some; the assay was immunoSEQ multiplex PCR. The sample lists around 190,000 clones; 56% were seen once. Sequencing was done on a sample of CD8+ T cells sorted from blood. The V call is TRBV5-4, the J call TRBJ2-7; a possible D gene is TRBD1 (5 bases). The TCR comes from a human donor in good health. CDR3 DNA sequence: TGTGCCAGCAGCTTCCAGGGAACCTACGAGCAGTACTTC. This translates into CASSFQGTYEQYF.